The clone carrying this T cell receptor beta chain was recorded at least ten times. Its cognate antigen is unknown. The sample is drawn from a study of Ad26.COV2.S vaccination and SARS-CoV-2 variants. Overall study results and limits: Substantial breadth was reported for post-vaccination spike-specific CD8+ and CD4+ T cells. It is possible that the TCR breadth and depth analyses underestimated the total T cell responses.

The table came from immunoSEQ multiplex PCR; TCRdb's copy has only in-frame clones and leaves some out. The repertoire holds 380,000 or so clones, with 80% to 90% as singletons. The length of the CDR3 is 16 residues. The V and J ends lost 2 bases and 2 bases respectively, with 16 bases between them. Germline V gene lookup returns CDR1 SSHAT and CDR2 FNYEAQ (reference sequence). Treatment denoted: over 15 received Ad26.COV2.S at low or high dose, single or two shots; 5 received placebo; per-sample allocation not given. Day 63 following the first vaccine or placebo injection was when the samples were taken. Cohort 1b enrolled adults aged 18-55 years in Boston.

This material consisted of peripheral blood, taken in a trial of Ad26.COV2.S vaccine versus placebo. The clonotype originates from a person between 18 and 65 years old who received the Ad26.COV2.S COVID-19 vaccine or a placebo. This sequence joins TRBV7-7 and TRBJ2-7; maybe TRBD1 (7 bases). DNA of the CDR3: TGTGCCAGCAGCTTAACACAGGGGAGGAGAACCTACGAGCAGTACTTC. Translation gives CASSLTQGRRTYEQYF.